One and the same sample provided the 6 T cell receptor beta chains below, sequenced in a study of cytomegalovirus exposure and HLA in healthy donors listed by TCRdb under 2017. The library was prepared using the immunoSEQ multiplex PCR assay. A mixture of 60 forward primers for TCR Vbeta segments and 13 reverse primers for TCR Jbeta segments was used in the multiplex PCR. TCRdb holds this immuneACCESS table with in-frame rearrangements only. Some clones are missing; in checked studies, unresolved V genes explain under half, and the rest has no known cause. Across this sample there are 150,000 to 200,000 clones, with 60% to 80% seen only once. Jointly, the top ten make up around 4.7% of the sample. Sequencing input: PBMCs. The receptor set was obtained from a male donor in good health and CMV-seronegative.

The chain is built from TRBV4-1 and TRBJ2-1; 7 bases map to TRBD2. The germline gives CDR1 MGHRA, CDR2 YSYEKL. The CDR3 contains 15 residues. The V gene end was trimmed by 4 bases and the J gene end by 0 bases; junction bases not matched to a gene: 3. The CDR3 region has the DNA TGCGCCAGCAGCCGCGGGGGAAGCTCCTACAATGAGCAGTTCTTC. It encodes CASSRGGSSYNEQFF.

J is TRBJ1-1 and V is TRBV4-2; D ambiguous. Germline CDR1 is LGHNA and CDR2 is YNFKEQ. Trimming stripped 1 base from V and 1 base from J, with 10 bases between. The CDR3 loop spans 15 amino acids. The CDR3 loop reads CASSQGAAGNTEAFF. The CDR3 bases are TGTGCCAGCAGCCAAGGAGCGGCAGGGAACACTGAAGCTTTCTTT.

The chain carries TRBV6-1 and TRBJ2-5; 7 bases are a match to TRBD2. Germline CDR1 is MNHNS and CDR2 is SASEGT. This CDR3 spans 15 amino acids. Trimming removed 2 bases from V and 2 bases from J; junction bases left unmatched: 5. In DNA form, the CDR3 reads TGTGCCAGCAGTGAAAATTCGGGACTACAAGAGACCCAGTACTTC. Its translation: CASSENSGLQETQYF.

The V gene is TRBV28, the J gene TRBJ2-1; 14 bases are shared with TRBD2. CDR1 and CDR2 (germline): MDHEN, SYDVKM. The V and J ends lost 8 bases and 9 bases, in that order; junction bases with no gene match: 3. The CDR3 is 13 amino acids. DNA of the CDR3: TGTGCCAGCCGACTAGCGGGAGGGGGTGAGCAGTTCTTC. It is translated as CASRLAGGGEQFF.

V usage is TRBV7-9 and J usage is TRBJ1-1, with D unresolved. Germline V gene sequence: CDR1 SEHNR, CDR2 FQNEAQ (reference sequence). V shed 5 bases and J shed 1 base, with 11 bases lying between them. The CDR3 contains 14 residues. The DNA of the CDR3 is TGTGCCAGCAGCGAACCGGGTCAGAACACTGAAGCTTTCTTT. It translates to CASSEPGQNTEAFF.

Concerning this clone itself: Other DNA sequences within the sample encode an identical CDR3. The V gene is TRBV18, the J gene TRBJ2-7; D is possibly TRBD1 (5 bases). From germline, CDR1 is KGHSH and CDR2 LQKENI. The V end was cut by 6 bases, the J end by 0 bases, with 9 bases between. The CDR3 has 13 residues. CDR3 nucleotide sequence: TGTGCCAGCTCGCGAGACAGCTCCTACGAGCAGTACTTC. It translates to CASSRDSSYEQYF.